The entry below describes one TCR beta chain. The protocol was immunoSEQ multiplex PCR, while the TCRdb copy is restricted to in-frame clones and leaves out a portion. In the table there are hundreds of thousands of clones, over 80% of which are singletons. This sample was taken from a study of blood T cell repertoires in COVID-19. Study-level information: In each case, the material was cDNA or gDNA derived from T cells, B-cell-depleted T cells, or PBMCs.

The sample was PBMCs or T cells enriched from blood (not recorded which). The source of this sequence is a woman under 40 with acute COVID-19.

The CDR3 region is CATRSTSLTETQYF. The CDR3, as DNA: TGTGCCACCCGTTCGACTAGCTTGACGGAGACCCAGTACTTC. The chain uses TRBV15 and TRBJ2-5; 7 bases agree with TRBD2. Germline V gene data show CDR1 as LNHNV and CDR2 as YYDKDF (reference sequence). This CDR3 contains 14 residues. V shed 8 bases, J shed 5 bases, and the junction held 11 bases outside the gene matches.